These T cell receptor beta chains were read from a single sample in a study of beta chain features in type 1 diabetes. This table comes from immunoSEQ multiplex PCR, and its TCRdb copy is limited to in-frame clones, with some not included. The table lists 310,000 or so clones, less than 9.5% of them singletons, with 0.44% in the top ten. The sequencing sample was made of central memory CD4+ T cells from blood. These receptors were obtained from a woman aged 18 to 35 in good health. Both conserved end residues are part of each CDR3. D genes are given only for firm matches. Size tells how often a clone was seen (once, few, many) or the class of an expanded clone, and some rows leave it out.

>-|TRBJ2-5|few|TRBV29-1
CSVEGGRYAETQYF
TGCAGCGTCGAAGGGGGGCGTTATGCGGAGACCCAGTACTTC
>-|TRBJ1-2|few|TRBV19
CASTLRDYGYTF
TGTGCCAGTACCCTGCGGGACTATGGCTACACCTTC
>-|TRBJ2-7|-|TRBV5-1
CASSSNYRSYEQYF
TGCGCCAGCAGCTCCAACTACCGATCCTACGAGCAGTACTTC
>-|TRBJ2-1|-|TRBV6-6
CASSYAGSGNEQFF
TGTGCCAGCAGTTACGCAGGGTCGGGCAATGAGCAGTTCTTC
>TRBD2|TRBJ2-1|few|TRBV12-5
CASGAAVGAGDDNEQFF
TGTGCTAGTGGTGCGGCCGTGGGAGCGGGAGACGACAATGAGCAGTTCTTC
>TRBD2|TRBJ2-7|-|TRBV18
CASSPPGLAIEQYF
TGTGCCAGCTCACCGCCGGGACTAGCGATCGAGCAGTACTTC
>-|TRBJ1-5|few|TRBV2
CASSVSNQPQHF
TGTGCCAGCAGTGTCAGCAATCAGCCCCAGCATTTT
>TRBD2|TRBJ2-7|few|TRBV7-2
CASSFMGLAGVTSYEQYF
TGTGCCAGCAGCTTCATGGGACTAGCGGGAGTTACATCCTACGAGCAGTACTTC
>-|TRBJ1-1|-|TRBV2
CASSPNRYTEAFF
TGTGCCAGCAGCCCGAACAGGTACACTGAAGCTTTCTTT
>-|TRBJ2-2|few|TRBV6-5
CASSLRGSGELFF
TGTGCCAGCAGCCTCCGGGGGTCCGGGGAGCTGTTTTTT
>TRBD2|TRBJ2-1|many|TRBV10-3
CAISTSGREYNEQFF
TGTGCCATCAGCACTAGCGGGAGGGAGTACAATGAGCAGTTCTTC
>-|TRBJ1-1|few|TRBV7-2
CASSLAPFVSSDTEAFF
TGTGCCAGCAGCTTAGCGCCGTTTGTGTCGTCGGATACTGAAGCTTTCTTT
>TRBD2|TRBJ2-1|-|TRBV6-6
CASSKSTGTSVEQFF
TGTGCCAGCAGTAAATCAACCGGGACTAGCGTTGAGCAGTTCTTC
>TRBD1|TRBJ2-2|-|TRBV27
CASSSPPGQGSGELFF
TGTGCCAGCAGTTCCCCTCCGGGACAGGGGTCCGGGGAGCTGTTTTTT
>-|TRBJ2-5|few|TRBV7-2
CASSQDIQETQYF
TGTGCCAGCAGCCAGGACATACAAGAGACCCAGTACTTC
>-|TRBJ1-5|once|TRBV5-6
CASSRERGVNSNQPQHF
TGTGCCAGCAGCCGGGAAAGAGGGGTAAATAGCAATCAGCCCCAGCATTTT
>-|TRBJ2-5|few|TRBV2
CASSDAGAGETQYF
TGTGCCAGCAGTGATGCGGGGGCCGGGGAGACCCAGTACTTC
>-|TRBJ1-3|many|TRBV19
CASSRGMSSGNTIYF
TGTGCCAGTAGTCGCGGGATGAGCTCTGGAAACACCATATATTTT
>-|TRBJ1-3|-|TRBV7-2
CASSLSSGSNGNTIYF
TGTGCCAGCAGCTTATCGTCAGGGTCTAATGGAAACACCATATATTTT
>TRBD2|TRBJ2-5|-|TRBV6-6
CASSYLAGAQETQYF
TGTGCCAGCAGTTACTTAGCGGGAGCTCAAGAGACCCAGTACTTC
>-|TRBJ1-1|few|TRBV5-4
CASSLGGAWRGTEAFF
TGTGCCAGCAGCTTGGGAGGGGCCTGGAGGGGTACTGAAGCTTTCTTT
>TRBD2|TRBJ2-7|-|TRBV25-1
CASTDGTSVFPEQYF
TGTGCCAGCACCGATGGGACTAGCGTCTTCCCCGAGCAGTACTTC
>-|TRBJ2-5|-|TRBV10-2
CASSPDVLETQYF
TGCGCCAGCAGTCCGGACGTATTAGAGACCCAGTACTTC
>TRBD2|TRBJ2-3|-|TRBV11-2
CASSTRLAGDRTDTQYF
TGTGCCAGCAGCACTAGACTAGCGGGAGACCGCACAGATACGCAGTATTTT
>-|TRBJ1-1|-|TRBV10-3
CAISEATGLENTEAFF
TGTGCCATCAGTGAGGCAACGGGTCTCGAGAACACTGAAGCTTTCTTT
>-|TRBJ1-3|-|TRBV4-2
CASSLQGVGSGNTIYF
TGTGCCAGCAGCCTACAGGGTGTTGGCTCTGGAAACACCATATATTTT
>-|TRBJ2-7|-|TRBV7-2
CASTPRTGLTYEQYF
TGTGCCAGCACCCCCCGAACCGGGCTAACTTACGAGCAGTACTTC
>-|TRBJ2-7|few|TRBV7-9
CASSPGRRVTSYEQYF
TGTGCCAGCAGCCCGGGCCGTAGGGTGACCTCCTACGAGCAGTACTTC
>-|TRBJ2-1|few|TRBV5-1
CASSFTRAFGNEQFF
TGCGCCAGCAGCTTCACCAGGGCCTTTGGGAATGAGCAGTTCTTC
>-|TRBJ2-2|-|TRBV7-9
CASSKDTNTGELFF
TGTGCCAGCAGCAAGGACACGAACACCGGGGAGCTGTTTTTT
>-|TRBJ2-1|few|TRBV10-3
CAISGRDTYNEQFF
TGTGCCATCAGTGGCAGGGACACCTACAATGAGCAGTTCTTC
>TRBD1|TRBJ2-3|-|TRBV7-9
CATVEGATTDTQYF
TGTGCCACCGTAGAGGGGGCAACCACAGATACGCAGTATTTT
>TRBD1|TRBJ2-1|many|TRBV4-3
CASSQETGVFREQFF
TGCGCCAGCAGCCAAGAGACAGGGGTGTTTCGGGAGCAGTTCTTC
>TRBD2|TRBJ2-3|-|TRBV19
CASSKVSGRLRVTDTQYF
TGTGCCAGTAGTAAGGTCAGCGGGAGACTGAGGGTCACAGATACGCAGTATTTT
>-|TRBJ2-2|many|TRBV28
CASSLHPFTGELFF
TGTGCCAGCAGCCTACACCCGTTCACCGGGGAGCTGTTTTTT
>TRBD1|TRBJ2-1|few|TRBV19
CASSPRDSPMGFF
TGTGCCAGTAGCCCCCGGGACAGTCCGATGGGGTTCTTC
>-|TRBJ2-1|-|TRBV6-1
CASSPRRYNEQFF
TGTGCCAGCAGTCCCCGTCGATACAATGAGCAGTTCTTC